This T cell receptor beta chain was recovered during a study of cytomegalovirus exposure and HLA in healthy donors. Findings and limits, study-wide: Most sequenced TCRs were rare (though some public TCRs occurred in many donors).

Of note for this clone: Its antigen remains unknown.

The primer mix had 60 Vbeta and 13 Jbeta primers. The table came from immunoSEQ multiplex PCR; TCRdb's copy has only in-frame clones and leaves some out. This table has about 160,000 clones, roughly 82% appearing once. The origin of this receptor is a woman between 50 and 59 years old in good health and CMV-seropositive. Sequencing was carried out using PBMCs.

The CDR3 DNA follows: TGCGCCAGCAGCGATCCGGGACAGGGAAAGGACATTCAGTACTTC. It yields the protein CASSDPGQGKDIQYF. V and J are TRBV5-1 and TRBJ2-4; 9 positions match TRBD1. After removal of 4 bases from V and 8 bases from J, the junction contained 10 bases not matched to a gene. There are 15 residues in the CDR3. The germline gives CDR1 SGHRS, CDR2 YFSETQ.